The rows below give T cell receptor beta chains drawn from one sample of a study of shared clonotypes between healthy human individuals. Clones were read by immunoSEQ multiplex PCR, and TCRdb kept only the in-frame ones, dropping some. The sample lists around 1.9 million clones; 90% to 95% were seen once. Sequences were obtained from naive CD8+ T cells from PBMCs. These receptors all stem from a man between 18 and 29 years old in good health. Some clones in this sample may be carry-over from other donors' samples. Each CDR3 is given with its conserved first and last residue. D genes are given only for firm matches. Not every row has a clone size; where given, it reads once, few, many or a size class.

TRBD1,TRBV14,-,TRBJ1-1,TGTGCCAGCAGCCACGCGGACAGGGAAACTGAAGCTTTCTTT,CASSHADRETEAFF
-,TRBV2,-,TRBJ2-1,TGTGCCAGCAGCCTCCCTGGCAATGAGCAGTTCTTC,CASSLPGNEQFF
-,TRBV28,once,TRBJ2-1,TGTGCCAGCAGAGGAATTCCGGAGGGCAATGAGCAGTTCTTC,CASRGIPEGNEQFF
TRBD1,TRBV27,-,TRBJ2-7,TGTGCCAGCAGTCTGACCGGGACAGCATACTACGAGCAGTACTTC,CASSLTGTAYYEQYF
TRBD2,TRBV9,-,TRBJ2-7,TGTGCCAGCAGCGTAGGAGGAAACAGCGGGAGTCTCTACGAGCAGTACTTC,CASSVGGNSGSLYEQYF
-,TRBV2,-,TRBJ2-1,TGTGCCAGCAGTGAATCATTCAATGAGCAGTTCTTC,CASSESFNEQFF
-,TRBV5-1,-,TRBJ1-1,TGCGCCAGCAGCTTGGACTGGGGAATGAACACTGAAGCTTTCTTT,CASSLDWGMNTEAFF
-,TRBV7-9,-,TRBJ1-1,TGTGCCAGCAGCTCGAAACAGGCTTTAAACACTGAAGCTTTCTTT,CASSSKQALNTEAFF
-,TRBV21-1,-,TRBJ2-5,TGTGCCAGCAGTCCGAGGGAGACCCAGTACTTC,CASSPRETQYF
-,TRBV25-1,-,TRBJ2-5,TGTGCCAGCAGTGAATTTGGGGGGTACCCCCAAGAGACCCAGTACTTC,CASSEFGGYPQETQYF
TRBD1,TRBV5-6,-,TRBJ2-7,TGTGCCAGCACCCAGCAAGGGACAGCTGACTCCTACGAGCAGTACTTC,CASTQQGTADSYEQYF
TRBD1,TRBV11-2,-,TRBJ2-7,TGTGCCAGCACTGAGGCCGGGACAGGGTTCTACGAGCAGTACTTC,CASTEAGTGFYEQYF
TRBD1,TRBV6-1,once,TRBJ2-7,TGTGCCAGCACCCGCCTAGGACAGGCCTACGAGCAGTACTTC,CASTRLGQAYEQYF
-,TRBV5-4,-,TRBJ1-1,TGTGCCAGCAGCCACGAGAACACTGAAGCTTTCTTT,CASSHENTEAFF
-,TRBV28,-,TRBJ2-1,TGTGCCAGCAGTTCCCGCCCCTACAATGAGCAGTTCTTC,CASSSRPYNEQFF
-,TRBV7-9,few,TRBJ1-4,TGTGCCAGCAGCGCACCAGGGAGGGAGGACGAAAAACTGTTTTTT,CASSAPGREDEKLFF
-,TRBV4-1,few,TRBJ2-7,TGCGCCAGCAGCCAAGACCCGAGCTCCTACGAGCAGTACTTC,CASSQDPSSYEQYF
TRBD1,TRBV5-1,-,TRBJ1-1,TGCGCCAGCAGCTTGGAGACAGGGTATACTGAAGCTTTCTTT,CASSLETGYTEAFF
TRBD1,TRBV28,-,TRBJ2-2,TGTGCCAGCAGTTTTATGGGACAGGGGGCTTCCGGGGAGCTGTTTTTT,CASSFMGQGASGELFF
-,TRBV2,once,TRBJ2-7,TGTGCCAGCAAATACACCGGAGAAGGCTCTGGGGAGCAGTACTTC,CASKYTGEGSGEQYF
-,TRBV7-2,-,TRBJ2-7,TGTGCCAGCAGCCTAATAGCGGACTCCTCCTACGAGCAGTACTTC,CASSLIADSSYEQYF
-,TRBV6-1,-,TRBJ1-5,TGTGCCAGCAGTGAAATCGACAGCTCGAATCAGCCCCAGCATTTT,CASSEIDSSNQPQHF
-,TRBV28,-,TRBJ1-4,TGTGCCAGCAGCCTACCAAGGTCGGCTAATGAAAAACTGTTTTTT,CASSLPRSANEKLFF
-,TRBV7-3,-,TRBJ2-1,TGTGCCAGTTCGGGATCCGGTGAGCAGTTCTTC,CASSGSGEQFF
-,TRBV13,-,TRBJ1-3,TGTGCCAGCAGCTTAACCAGGGGCTCTGGAAACACCATATATTTT,CASSLTRGSGNTIYF
-,TRBV19,-,TRBJ1-1,TGTGCCAGTAGTATCGGAATATCCGCTAGAAACACTGAAGCTTTCTTT,CASSIGISARNTEAFF
TRBD2,TRBV4-3,once,TRBJ2-2,TGCGCCAGCAGCCAAGTGGGACTAGTAGGCGGGGAGCTGTTTTTT,CASSQVGLVGGELFF
-,TRBV27,-,TRBJ1-2,TGTGCCAGCAGTTTGTATCCTGGGAGGGAAGAAGGCTACACCTTC,CASSLYPGREEGYTF
-,TRBV2,-,TRBJ2-1,TGTGCGCGCGGAGGAGAGGTCTACAATGAGCAGTTCTTC,CARGGEVYNEQFF
-,TRBV6-1,-,TRBJ2-5,TGTGCCAGCAGTCCCGGCGCTCGGGAGACCCAGTACTTC,CASSPGARETQYF
-,TRBV19,-,TRBJ1-5,TGTGCCAGTAGTCGGGACCGCCAGGCCCGTCAGCCCCAGCATTTT,CASSRDRQARQPQHF
TRBD1,TRBV6-1,-,TRBJ1-1,TGTGCCAGCAGTGGGAACCCAGGGGGCACTGAAGCTTTCTTT,CASSGNPGGTEAFF
-,TRBV7-9,once,TRBJ2-3,TGTGCCAGCAGCCCCTGGACAGGGAGGGACGCAGATACGCAGTATTTT,CASSPWTGRDADTQYF
-,TRBV27,-,TRBJ2-7,TGTGCCGACGGGACGGCCCCCTACGAGCAGTACTTC,CADGTAPYEQYF
TRBD2,TRBV4-3,-,TRBJ2-1,TGCGCCAGCAGCCAGACGAGACTAGCGGGGCCGGACAATGAGCAGTTCTTC,CASSQTRLAGPDNEQFF
TRBD1,TRBV9,-,TRBJ1-2,TGTGCCAGCAGCGTAGGACAGGGTTCTAACTATGGCTACACCTTC,CASSVGQGSNYGYTF
-,TRBV10-3,-,TRBJ1-1,TGTGCCATCAGTTCCCGGGAGGGGGTCCCGAACACTGAAGCTTTCTTT,CAISSREGVPNTEAFF
TRBD1,TRBV6-4,-,TRBJ1-3,TGTGCCAGCAGGGTAAGCTTGACAGGGCAAGGAAACACCATATATTTT,CASRVSLTGQGNTIYF
-,TRBV19,-,TRBJ2-7,TGTGCCAGTAGTATAGAACTGGTTTCCTACGAGCAGTACTTC,CASSIELVSYEQYF
-,TRBV28,-,TRBJ1-2,TGTGCCAGTACACAGGGAAACTATGGCTACACCTTC,CASTQGNYGYTF
TRBD2,TRBV19,-,TRBJ2-2,TGTGCCAGTAGTATCTGGACTAGCGGGAACACCGGGGAGCTGTTTTTT,CASSIWTSGNTGELFF
TRBD2,TRBV5-1,-,TRBJ2-3,TGCGCCAGCAGCTTGTCCCTAGCGGAGCCCCGCACAGATACGCAGTATTTT,CASSLSLAEPRTDTQYF
-,TRBV2,once,TRBJ2-1,TGTGCCAGCAGGAGAGGGGTGACTAGGATCCCCAATGAGCAGTTCTTC,CASRRGVTRIPNEQFF
TRBD1,TRBV28,-,TRBJ1-6,TGTGCCAGCAGACGTCAGGACAGGGAAGTGGCACCCCTCCACTTT,CASRRQDREVAPLHF
-,TRBV4-3,-,TRBJ2-5,TGCGCCAGCAGCCAAGATATGAAGACCCAGTACTTC,CASSQDMKTQYF
-,TRBV29-1,-,TRBJ1-2,TGCAGCGTTCCAGAATCCGTAGACTATGGCTACACCTTC,CSVPESVDYGYTF
-,TRBV15,-,TRBJ2-3,TGTGCCACCAGCAAAGAGGGCACAGATACGCAGTATTTT,CATSKEGTDTQYF
-,TRBV5-6,-,TRBJ2-7,TGTGCCAGCAGCTTGCGCCCCGGGGAATTGGTCTACGAGCAGTACTTC,CASSLRPGELVYEQYF
-,TRBV11-2,-,TRBJ1-1,TGTGCCAGCAGCTCAGAGGTGGTCCGGAACACTGAAGCTTTCTTT,CASSSEVVRNTEAFF
-,TRBV27,-,TRBJ1-5,TGTGCCAGCAGTTTTTCCCCAGGCCCGGGCCCCCAGCATTTT,CASSFSPGPGPQHF
-,TRBV7-6,-,TRBJ2-2,TGTGCCAGCAGCCCTATGGGGGCTAACACCGGGGAGCTGTTTTTT,CASSPMGANTGELFF
-,TRBV10-2,-,TRBJ2-1,TGCGCCAGCACCCGGGAATACAATGAGCAGTTCTTC,CASTREYNEQFF
-,TRBV19,few,TRBJ1-1,TGTGCCAGTAGGGACAGAAACACTGAAGCTTTCTTT,CASRDRNTEAFF
TRBD1,TRBV19,once,TRBJ2-7,TGTGCCAGTAGTATACCCGGACAGGCCCCCTACGAGCAGTACTTC,CASSIPGQAPYEQYF
-,TRBV5-1,-,TRBJ1-2,TGCGCCAGCAGCTTGCGATCGATTGGGGATGGCTACACCTTC,CASSLRSIGDGYTF
-,TRBV5-4,-,TRBJ2-5,TGTGCCAGCAGCTTCCCGGGAGCGCCACAAGAGACCCAGTACTTC,CASSFPGAPQETQYF